This T cell receptor (beta chain) was captured in a study of OX40 agonist ivuxolimab in advanced cancers. Study-wide context: Dosing consisted of intravenous ivuxolimab at 0.01 to 10 mg/kg every 2 weeks.

The V gene lost 8 bases and the J gene lost 10 bases, with 17 bases spanning the gap. The germline CDR1 and CDR2 sequences are LNHDA and SQIVND (reference sequence). There are 12 residues in the CDR3. The table came from immunoSEQ multiplex PCR; TCRdb's copy has only in-frame clones and leaves some out. The sample includes 20,000 to 30,000 clones, 85% to 90% of them seen just once. The chain employs TRBV19 and TRBJ2-5, with D perhaps TRBD1 (5 bases). The TCR was taken from an adult with an advanced solid tumor such as melanoma, head and neck, liver or kidney cancer. Specimen: CD4+ or CD8+ T cells sorted from blood, collected in a trial of the OX40 agonist ivuxolimab. The DNA of the CDR3 is TGTGCCAGTGGATGGGAAGGAGACAGCCAGTACTTC. The encoded protein is CASGWEGDSQYF.